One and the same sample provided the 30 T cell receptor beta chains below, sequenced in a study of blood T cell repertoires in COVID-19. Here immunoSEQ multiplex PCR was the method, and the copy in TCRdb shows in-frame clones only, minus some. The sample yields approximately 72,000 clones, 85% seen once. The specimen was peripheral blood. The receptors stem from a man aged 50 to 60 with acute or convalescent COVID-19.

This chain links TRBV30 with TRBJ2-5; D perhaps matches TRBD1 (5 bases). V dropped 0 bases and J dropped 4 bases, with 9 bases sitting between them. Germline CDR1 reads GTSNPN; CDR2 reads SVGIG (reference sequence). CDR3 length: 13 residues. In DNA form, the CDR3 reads TGTGCCTGGAGTGTAATAGGGGTAGAGACCCAGTACTTC. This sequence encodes CAWSVIGVETQYF.

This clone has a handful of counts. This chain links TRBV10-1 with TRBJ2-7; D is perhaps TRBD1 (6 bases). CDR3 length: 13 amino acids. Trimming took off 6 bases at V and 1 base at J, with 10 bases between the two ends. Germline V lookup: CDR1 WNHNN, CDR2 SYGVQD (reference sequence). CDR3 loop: CASSLTGSYEQYF. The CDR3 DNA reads TGCGCCAGCAGCCTCACAGGGTCCTACGAGCAGTACTTC.

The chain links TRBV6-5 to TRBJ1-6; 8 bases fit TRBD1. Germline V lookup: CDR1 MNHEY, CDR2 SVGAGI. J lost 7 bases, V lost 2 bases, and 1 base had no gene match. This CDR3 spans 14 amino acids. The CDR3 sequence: CASSYGTGNSPLHF. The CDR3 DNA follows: TGTGCCAGCAGTTACGGGACAGGCAATTCACCCCTCCACTTT.

CDR3 sequence (DNA): TGTGCCAGTAGTATTGCAGGGGCAGAGACCCAGTACTTC. Encoded protein: CASSIAGAETQYF. The chain links TRBV19 to TRBJ2-5; D is possibly TRBD1 (6 bases). This CDR3 comprises 13 residues. Germline V gene sequence: CDR1 LNHDA, CDR2 SQIVND (reference sequence). Trimming removed 3 bases at V and 4 bases at J, with 9 bases between.

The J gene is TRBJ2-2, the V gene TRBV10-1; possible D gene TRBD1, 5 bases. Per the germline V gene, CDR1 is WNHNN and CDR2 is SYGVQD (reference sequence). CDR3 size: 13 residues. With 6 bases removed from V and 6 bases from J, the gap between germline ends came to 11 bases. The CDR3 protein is CASSSRVAGELFF. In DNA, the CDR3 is TGCGCCAGCAGCTCCAGGGTGGCCGGGGAGCTGTTTTTT.

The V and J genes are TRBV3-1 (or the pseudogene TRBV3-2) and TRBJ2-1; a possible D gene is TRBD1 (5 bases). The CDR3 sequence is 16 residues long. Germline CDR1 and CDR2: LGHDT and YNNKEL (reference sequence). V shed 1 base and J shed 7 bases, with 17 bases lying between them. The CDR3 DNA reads TGTGCCAGCAGCCAAGGACAGAGGAGATCCAAAAATGAGCAGTTCTTC. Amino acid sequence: CASSQGQRRSKNEQFF.

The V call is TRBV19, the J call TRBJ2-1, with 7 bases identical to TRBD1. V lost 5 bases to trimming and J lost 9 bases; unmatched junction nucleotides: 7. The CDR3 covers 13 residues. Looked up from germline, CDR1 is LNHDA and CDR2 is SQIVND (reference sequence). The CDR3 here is CASSRRDRGEQFF. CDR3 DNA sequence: TGTGCCAGTAGTCGAAGGGACAGAGGTGAGCAGTTCTTC.

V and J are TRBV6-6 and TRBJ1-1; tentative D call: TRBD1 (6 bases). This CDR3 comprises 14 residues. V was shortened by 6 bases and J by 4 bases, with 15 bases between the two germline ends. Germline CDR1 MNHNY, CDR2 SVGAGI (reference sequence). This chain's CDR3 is CASSRSGASTEAFF. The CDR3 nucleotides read TGTGCCAGCAGCCGATCGGGGGCGAGCACTGAAGCTTTCTTT.

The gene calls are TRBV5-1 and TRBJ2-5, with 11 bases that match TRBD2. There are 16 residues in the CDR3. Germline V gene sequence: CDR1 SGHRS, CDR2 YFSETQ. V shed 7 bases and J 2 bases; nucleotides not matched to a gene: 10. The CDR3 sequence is CASHSTSGGGQETQYF. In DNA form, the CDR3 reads TGCGCCAGCCACTCAACTAGCGGGGGAGGTCAAGAGACCCAGTACTTC.

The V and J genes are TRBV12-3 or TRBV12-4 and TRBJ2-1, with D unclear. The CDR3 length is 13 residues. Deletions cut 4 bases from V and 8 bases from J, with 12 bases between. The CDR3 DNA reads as TGTGCCAGCAGTTCCCCGCAGGCCTATGAGCAGTTCTTC. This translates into CASSSPQAYEQFF.

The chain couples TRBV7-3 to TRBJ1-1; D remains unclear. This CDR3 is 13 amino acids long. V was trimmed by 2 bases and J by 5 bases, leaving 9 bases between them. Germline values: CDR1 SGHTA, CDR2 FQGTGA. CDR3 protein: CASSLGLETEAFF. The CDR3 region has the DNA TGTGCCAGCAGCTTAGGTCTGGAGACTGAAGCTTTCTTT. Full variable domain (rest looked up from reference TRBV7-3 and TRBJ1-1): GAGVSQTPSNKVTEKGKYVELRCDPISGHTALYWYRQSLGQGPEFLIYFQGTGAADDSGLPNDRFFAVRPEGSVSTLKIQRTERGDSAVYLCASSLGLETEAFFGQGTRLTVV.

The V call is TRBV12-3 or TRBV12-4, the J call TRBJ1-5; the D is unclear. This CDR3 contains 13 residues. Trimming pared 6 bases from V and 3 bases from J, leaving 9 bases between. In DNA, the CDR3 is TGTGCCAGCAGCCCTACGTTCAATCAGCCCCAGCATTTT. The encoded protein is CASSPTFNQPQHF.

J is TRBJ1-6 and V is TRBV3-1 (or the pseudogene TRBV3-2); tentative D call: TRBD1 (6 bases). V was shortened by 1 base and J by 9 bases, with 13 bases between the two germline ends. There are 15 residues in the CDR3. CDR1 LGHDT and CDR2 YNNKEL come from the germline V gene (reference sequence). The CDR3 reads CASSQVSGAVSPLHF. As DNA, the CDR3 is TGTGCCAGCAGCCAAGTTTCAGGGGCAGTTTCACCCCTCCACTTT.

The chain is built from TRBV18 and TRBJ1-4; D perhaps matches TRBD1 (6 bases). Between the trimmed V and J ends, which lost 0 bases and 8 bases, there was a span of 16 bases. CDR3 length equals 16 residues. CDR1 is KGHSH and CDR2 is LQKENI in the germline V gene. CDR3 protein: CASSPPGGGQEEKLFF. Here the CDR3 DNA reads TGTGCCAGCTCACCACCGGGCGGGGGGCAAGAGGAAAAACTGTTTTTT. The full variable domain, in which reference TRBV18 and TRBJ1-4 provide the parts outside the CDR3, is NAGVMQNPRHLVRRRGQEARLRCSPMKGHSHVYWYRQLPEEGLKFMVYLQKENIIDESGMPKERFSAEFPKEGPSILRIQQVVRGDSAAYFCASSPPGGGQEEKLFFGSGTQLSVL.

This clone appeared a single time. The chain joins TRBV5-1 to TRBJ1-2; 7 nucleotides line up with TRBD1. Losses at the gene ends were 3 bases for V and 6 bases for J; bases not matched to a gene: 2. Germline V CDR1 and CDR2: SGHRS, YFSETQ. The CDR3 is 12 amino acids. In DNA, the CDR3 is TGCGCCAGCAGCTACACAGGGGATGGCTACACCTTC. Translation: CASSYTGDGYTF.

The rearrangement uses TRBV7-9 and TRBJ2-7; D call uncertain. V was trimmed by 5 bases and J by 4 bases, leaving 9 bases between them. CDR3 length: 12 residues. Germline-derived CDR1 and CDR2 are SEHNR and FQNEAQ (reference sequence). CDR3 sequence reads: CASSRGSYEQYV. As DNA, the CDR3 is TGTGCCAGCAGCCGTGGCTCTTACGAGCAGTACGTC.

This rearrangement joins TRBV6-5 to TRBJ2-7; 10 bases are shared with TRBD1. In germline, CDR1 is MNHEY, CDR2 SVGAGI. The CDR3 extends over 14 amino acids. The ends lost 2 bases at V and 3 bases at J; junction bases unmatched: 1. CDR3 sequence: CASSYGTGVYEQYF. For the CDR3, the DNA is TGTGCCAGCAGTTACGGGACAGGGGTCTACGAGCAGTACTTC.

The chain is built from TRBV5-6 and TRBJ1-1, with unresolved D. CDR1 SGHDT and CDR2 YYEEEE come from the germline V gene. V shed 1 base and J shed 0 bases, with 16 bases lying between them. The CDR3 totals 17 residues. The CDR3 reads CASSLPEFEGVNTEAFF. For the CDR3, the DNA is TGTGCCAGCAGCTTGCCCGAATTTGAGGGTGTGAACACTGAAGCTTTCTTT.

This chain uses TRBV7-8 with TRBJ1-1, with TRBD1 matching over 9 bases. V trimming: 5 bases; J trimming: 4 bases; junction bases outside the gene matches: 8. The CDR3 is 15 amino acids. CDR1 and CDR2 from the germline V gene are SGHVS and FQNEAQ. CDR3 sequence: CASSQRTGEFTEAFF. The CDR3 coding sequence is TGTGCCAGCAGCCAGCGGACAGGGGAGTTCACTGAAGCTTTCTTT.

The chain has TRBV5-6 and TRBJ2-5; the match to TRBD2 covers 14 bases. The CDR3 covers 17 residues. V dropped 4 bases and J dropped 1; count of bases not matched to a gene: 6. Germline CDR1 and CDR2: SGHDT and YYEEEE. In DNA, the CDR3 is TGTGCCAGCAGCCCAAGGACTAGCGGGGGGATCCAAGAGACCCAGTACTTC. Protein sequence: CASSPRTSGGIQETQYF.

The CDR3 sequence: CSVGQFTEAFF. DNA of the CDR3: TGCAGTGTTGGACAGTTCACTGAAGCTTTCTTT. V usage is TRBV20-1 and J usage is TRBJ1-1; maybe TRBD1 (6 bases). CDR3 length: 11 amino acids. Trimming took off 7 bases at V and 4 bases at J, with 10 bases between the two ends. Germline V gives CDR1 DFQATT, CDR2 SNEGSKA (reference sequence).

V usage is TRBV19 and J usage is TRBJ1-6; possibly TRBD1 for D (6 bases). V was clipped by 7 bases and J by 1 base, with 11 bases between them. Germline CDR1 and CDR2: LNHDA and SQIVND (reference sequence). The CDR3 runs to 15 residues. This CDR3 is CASTEGGSYNSPLHF. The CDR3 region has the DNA TGTGCCAGTACAGAAGGGGGATCCTATAATTCACCCCTCCACTTT.

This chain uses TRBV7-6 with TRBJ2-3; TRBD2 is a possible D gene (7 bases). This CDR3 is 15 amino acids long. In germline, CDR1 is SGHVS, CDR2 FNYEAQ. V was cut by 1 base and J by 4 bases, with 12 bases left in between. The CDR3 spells CASSLVGGAPDTQYF. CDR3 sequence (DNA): TGTGCCAGCAGCTTAGTTGGGGGGGCCCCAGATACGCAGTATTTT.

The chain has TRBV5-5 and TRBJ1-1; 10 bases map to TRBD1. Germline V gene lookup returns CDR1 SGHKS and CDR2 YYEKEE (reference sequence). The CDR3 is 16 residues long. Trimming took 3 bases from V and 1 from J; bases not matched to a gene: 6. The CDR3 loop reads CASSYGQGGGNTEAFF. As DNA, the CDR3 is TGTGCCAGCAGCTACGGACAGGGGGGCGGGAACACTGAAGCTTTCTTT.

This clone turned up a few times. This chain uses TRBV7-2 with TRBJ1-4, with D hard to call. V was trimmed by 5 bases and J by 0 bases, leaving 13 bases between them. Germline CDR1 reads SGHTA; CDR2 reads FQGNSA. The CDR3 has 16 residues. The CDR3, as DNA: TGTGCCAGCAGCCCCGGTGCGGATTCAACTAATGAAAAACTGTTTTTT. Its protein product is CASSPGADSTNEKLFF.

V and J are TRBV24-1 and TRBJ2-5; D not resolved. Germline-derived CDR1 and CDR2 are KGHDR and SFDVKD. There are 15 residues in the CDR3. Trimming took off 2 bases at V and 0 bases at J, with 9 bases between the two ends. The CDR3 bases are TGTGCCACCAGTGATTCCGCACAGTACCAAGAGACCCAGTACTTC. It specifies CATSDSAQYQETQYF.

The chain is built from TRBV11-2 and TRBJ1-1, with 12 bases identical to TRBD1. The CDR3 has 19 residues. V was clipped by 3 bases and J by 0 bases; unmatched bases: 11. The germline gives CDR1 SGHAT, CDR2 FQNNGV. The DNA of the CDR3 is TGTGCCAGCAGCTTTTGGGACAGGGGGCTCGAAGGGATGAACACTGAAGCTTTCTTT. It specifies CASSFWDRGLEGMNTEAFF.

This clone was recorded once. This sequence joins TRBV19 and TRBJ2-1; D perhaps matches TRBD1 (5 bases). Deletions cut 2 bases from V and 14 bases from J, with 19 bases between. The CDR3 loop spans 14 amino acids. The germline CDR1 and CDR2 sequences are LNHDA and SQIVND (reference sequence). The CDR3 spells CASSIQGLAVEKFF. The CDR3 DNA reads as TGTGCCAGTAGTATACAGGGCTTAGCCGTAGAAAAGTTCTTC.

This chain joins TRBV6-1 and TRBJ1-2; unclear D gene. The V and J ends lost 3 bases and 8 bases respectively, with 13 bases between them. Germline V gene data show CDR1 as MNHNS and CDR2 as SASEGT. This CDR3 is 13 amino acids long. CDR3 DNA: TGTGCCAGCAGTGATACGGGGAGCGGGGGCTACACCTTC. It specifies CASSDTGSGGYTF.

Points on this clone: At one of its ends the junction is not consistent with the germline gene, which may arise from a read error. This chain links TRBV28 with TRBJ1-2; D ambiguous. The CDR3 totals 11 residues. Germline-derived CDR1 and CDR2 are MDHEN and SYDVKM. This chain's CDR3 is CATVANYGYTF. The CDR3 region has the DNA TGCGCTACGGTAGCTAACTATGGCTACACCTTC.